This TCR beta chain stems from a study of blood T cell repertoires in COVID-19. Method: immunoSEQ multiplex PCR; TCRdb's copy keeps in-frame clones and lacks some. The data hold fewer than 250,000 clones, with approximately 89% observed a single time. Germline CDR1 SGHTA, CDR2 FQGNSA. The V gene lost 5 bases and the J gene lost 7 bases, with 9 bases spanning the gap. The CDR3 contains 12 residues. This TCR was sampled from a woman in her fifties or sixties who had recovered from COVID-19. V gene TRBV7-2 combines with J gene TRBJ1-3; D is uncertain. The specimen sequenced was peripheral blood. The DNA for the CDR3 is TGTGCCAGCAGCCCGACCGGGAACACCATATATTTT. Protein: CASSPTGNTIYF. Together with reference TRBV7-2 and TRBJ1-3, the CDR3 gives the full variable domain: GAGVSQSPSNKVTEKGKDVELRCDPISGHTALYWYRQSLGQGLEFLIYFQGNSAPDKSGLPSDRFSAERTGGSVSTLTIQRTQQEDSAVYLCASSPTGNTIYFGEGSWLTVV.